This T cell receptor (beta chain) is from a study of T cell repertoires in cytomegalovirus infection. Study at large: Matching HLA type, along with CMV infection, was indicated by public TCR beta signatures.

This CDR3 is built from 18 residues. V gave up 2 bases and J gave up 3 bases; unmatched junction bases: 13. The germline V gene encodes CDR1 MNHEY and CDR2 SVGAGI. This clonotype was seen only a few times. What it binds is unknown. Findings and limits, study-wide: There were carriers of CMV plus the relevant HLA, and cumulative public TCR beta family frequency identified them.

Each CDR3 protein is one row after TCRdb ran MiXCR on the reads. The sample contains about 230,000 distinct CDR3 sequences, approximately 22% of which appear only once. The sequence came from a human donor in good health (CMV status not recorded). Some clones in this sample may be carry-over from other donors' samples. The chain uses TRBV6-5 and TRBJ2-7, with 10 bases matching TRBD2. Sequenced material: CD8+ T cells from PBMCs. The CDR3 bases are TGTGCCAGCAGTTACGGCGGACGGGCTAGCGGGAGCCGCTACGAGCAGTACTTC. Amino acids: CASSYGGRASGSRYEQYF.